Detailed here is one TCR beta chain. What antigen it recognizes has not been identified. The record has no base qualities; no much larger clone is one base away. Preparation of the library involved PCR. DNA from cultured CD4+ T cells underwent TCR sequencing with the Oncomine TCR Beta short-read assay at the Johns Hopkins FTIC core. The QIAamp micro DNA kit was used to extract genomic DNA from the cultured CD4+ T cells. Oncomine TCR Beta libraries from cultured CD4+ T cells were pooled using unique dual indexes and sequenced on an Illumina iSeq 100. In the source study's methods: Non-productive sequences were filtered out, and CDR3s that did not start with C, did not end with F or W, or were shorter than 7 amino acids were discarded. The MANAFEST web application was used to identify antigen-specific clonotypes by comparing peptide-stimulated wells against reference wells and other culture wells. To be called positive, a clone needed an FDR below 0.05, an odds ratio above 5, and a productive frequency above 0.1% in at least two of three replicate wells. A clonotype counted as cross-reactive if it showed significant expansion both in the SARS-CoV-2 spike wells and in at least one common cold coronavirus spike condition. CDR3 homology was assessed with Levenshtein distances (stringdist) and unrooted phylogenetic trees (ape) in R version 3.6.1. TCRdb reprocessing: public reads trimmed at Q25 with fastp, clones called with MiXCR, in-frame beta chains kept. Duplicate CDR3 protein sequences are folded into a single record with the most common DNA and genes. For this entry, the V and J calls and clone size follow TCRdb and not the study's own pipeline. The sample yields 15,000 to 20,000 distinct CDR3 sequences; about 61% were counted once. In total, the top ten clones hold under 8.5% of the sample.

The sample's treatment or condition label is to be understood as: approximately nine-day PBMC culture with coronavirus spike peptide pools or control peptides (ViraFEST assay). To expand antigen-specific T cells with peptide pools and then pick out the expanded clonotypes through TCR sequencing, the study relied on the ViraFEST assay. The positive SARS-CoV-2 PCR tests of the convalescent patients were dated from March to December 2020, before the Alpha, Beta and Delta variants emerged in the United States. Two million PBMCs per well were cultured in IMDM with 5% human AB serum and 8 to 10 IU/ml IL-2, plus 10 ug/ml peptide pools. On days 3 and 7, half of the culture medium was replaced with fresh IL-2-containing medium. Once the cells had been in culture for 10 days, the EasySep CD4+ T cell isolation kit was used to isolate CD4+ T cells by negative selection. PBMCs were separated from whole blood using Ficoll-Paque Plus gradient centrifugation and then either used fresh or cryopreserved at -140C. Each culture condition was generally run in triplicate wells.

This record comes from a study of vaccination and CD4 T cells after COVID-19 (dated 2022 in TCRdb). Regarding the study in general: Convalescent patients had a positive SARS-CoV-2 result on nasal swab PCR, and of these patients, under ten had mild disease and one had severe disease. In the convalescent cohort there were six males and four females, among whom were two Hispanic individuals, seven Caucasians, two Asians and one multiracial person. Each participant got two doses of either the Pfizer-BioNTech BNT162b2 vaccine (n=8) or the Moderna mRNA-1273 vaccine (n=2). Post-COVID blood samples from convalescent patients were collected a median of about 100 days after diagnosis, with a range of roughly 30 to 170 days. The time from the second vaccine dose to post-vaccine blood sampling had a median of roughly 72 days and ranged from roughly 13 to 241 days. Culture stimuli were overlapping spike peptide pools from SARS-CoV-2 and from the common cold coronaviruses HCoV-NL63, HCoV-OC43 and HCoV-229E. In control cultures, a CEFX viral epitope pool was used as positive control, an HIV-1 Nef peptide pool was used as negative control, or no peptide was added. In under 13 COVID-19 convalescent patients and several infection-naive healthy vaccine recipients, researchers compared the spike-specific CD4+ TCR repertoire from before mRNA vaccination with the repertoire from after. Broad study findings and their caveats: The median count of SARS-CoV-2-reactive clonotypes went up from under 25 after infection to 35 to 40 after vaccination, although the change was not significant. Of the vaccine-specific clones found in convalescent patients, nearly all (304 of 307) were mono-reactive for SARS-CoV-2 spike instead of being cross-reactive with common cold coronaviruses. Relatively few convalescent patients were included in the study, and early timepoints after natural infection were not analyzed. In convalescent patients, a median about 86% of post-vaccine SARS-CoV-2-reactive clones were detected only after vaccination, suggesting vaccine-specific priming.

Between the V and J ends, shortened by 0 bases and 2 bases respectively, the junction contains 12 bases. The CDR3 holds 16 amino acids from the cysteine to the phenylalanine. The CDR3 DNA has 48 bases and is translated from base 1. Rearrangement joined TRBV12-3 or TRBV12-4 to TRBJ2-3, and TRBD2 may be the D gene, going by 6 matching bases. The sequence was collected from a human donor who had recovered from COVID-19. Sequencing used CD4+ T cells from blood, cultured in vitro. The CDR3 protein is CASSLAGREITDTQYF. The nucleotide sequence is TGTGCCAGCAGTTTAGCGGGACGGGAGATCACAGATACGCAGTATTTT.